A few counts support the clone carrying this T cell receptor beta chain. Mismatch with germline at one junction end may stem from a read error. RNA was extracted from bulk tissue without any cell sorting. More than 3 cm separated this lung sample from the edge of the tumor. This record comes from a study of tumor and adjacent non-tumor tissue in lung cancer. TCRbeta libraries were built with three rounds of nested PCR, modified from ARM-PCR. TCRdb reprocessed the multiplex PCR reads with MiXCR, giving one entry per CDR3 protein. There are about 110,000 distinct CDR3 sequences in the sample; 60% to 80% occur only once, and around a fifth lies in the top ten. This TCR came from a man in his sixties with non-small cell lung cancer. The material sequenced was distant non-tumor lung tissue.

CDR3 amino acids: CAGSLGTEAFF. In nucleotides, the CDR3 is TGTGCCGGCAGCTTAGGAACTGAAGCTTTCTTT. The chain employs TRBV5-6 and TRBJ1-1; no definite D call. The CDR3 spans 11 residues. CDR1 is SGHDT and CDR2 is YYEEEE in the germline V gene.